The rows below give T cell receptor beta chains drawn from one sample of a study of shared clonotypes between healthy human individuals. Sequencing was performed with immunoSEQ multiplex PCR; in TCRdb, only in-frame clones are kept and a portion is missing. The sample holds approximately 2,300,000 clones, just under 95% seen once. The specimen sequenced was naive CD4+ T cells from PBMCs. These receptors originate from a man between 18 and 29 years old in good health. Some clones in this sample may be carry-over from other donors' samples. Each CDR3 is given with its conserved first and last residue. D genes are given only for firm matches. Rows give clone size only sometimes, using once, few, many, or a class for an expanded clone.

>TRBV5-1|TRBJ2-5|once|TRBD2
CASSLGPSGSGSLYQETQYF
TGCGCCAGCAGCTTGGGACCTAGCGGGAGTGGGTCCCTGTACCAAGAGACCCAGTACTTC
>TRBV29-1|TRBJ1-1|NA|NA
CSVGPRANTEAFF
TGCAGCGTGGGGCCGAGGGCGAACACTGAAGCTTTCTTT
>TRBV10-3|TRBJ2-3|NA|TRBD1
CAISYPGQGPHSTDTQYF
TGTGCCATCAGTTATCCGGGACAGGGGCCGCACAGCACAGATACGCAGTATTTT
>TRBV5-1|TRBJ2-3|once|TRBD2
CASSGLVVGPSTDTQYF
TGCGCCAGCAGTGGACTAGTAGTAGGCCCTAGCACAGATACGCAGTATTTT
>TRBV6-1|TRBJ1-2|NA|TRBD1
CASSERQGEGYGYTF
TGTGCCAGCAGTGAAAGACAGGGGGAAGGCTATGGCTACACCTTC
>TRBV14|TRBJ2-6|NA|NA
CASSQARGVAGANVLTF
TGTGCCAGCAGCCAAGCCAGGGGCGTTGCTGGGGCCAACGTCCTGACTTTC
>TRBV7-8|TRBJ2-2|NA|NA
CASSPRQVGNTGELFF
TGTGCCAGCAGCCCCCGACAGGTCGGGAACACCGGGGAGCTGTTTTTT
>TRBV5-4|TRBJ2-1|NA|TRBD2
CASSPRLAGGGVNNEQFF
TGTGCCAGCAGCCCGAGACTAGCGGGAGGGGGTGTGAACAATGAGCAGTTCTTC
>TRBV5-1|TRBJ1-1|NA|NA
CASSLDKLGGEAFF
TGCGCCAGCAGCTTGGATAAACTGGGGGGTGAAGCTTTCTTT
>TRBV6-1|TRBJ2-7|NA|NA
CASSDSELAAYEQYF
TGTGCCAGCAGTGATTCGGAACTCGCGGCCTACGAGCAGTACTTC
>TRBV2|TRBJ2-6|NA|NA
CASSENPLGANVLTF
TGTGCCAGCAGTGAAAATCCTCTTGGGGCCAACGTCCTGACTTTC
>TRBV9|TRBJ1-4|NA|NA
CASSRTRRGTSGPNEKLFF
TGTGCCAGCAGCCGTACCCGTAGAGGCACCTCAGGACCTAATGAAAAACTGTTTTTT
>TRBV7-9|TRBJ2-7|NA|NA
CASSAREGVRTGAYEQYF
TGTGCCAGCAGCGCCCGGGAGGGAGTGAGGACAGGGGCCTACGAGCAGTACTTC
>TRBV5-5|TRBJ2-7|NA|NA
CASSSSYEQYF
TGTGCCAGCAGCAGCTCCTACGAGCAGTACTTC
>TRBV7-6|TRBJ1-1|NA|NA
CASSTGGAEAFF
TGTGCCAGCAGCACCGGGGGGGCTGAAGCTTTCTTT
>TRBV4-1|TRBJ2-5|NA|TRBD2
CASSQGLAGGYGETQYF
TGCGCCAGCAGCCAAGGACTAGCGGGAGGATACGGAGAGACCCAGTACTTC
>TRBV7-9|TRBJ1-1|few|NA
CASSRTGSAAFF
TGTGCCAGCAGCCGCACAGGGTCTGCGGCTTTCTTT
>TRBV28|TRBJ1-2|NA|NA
CASKTGDYGYTF
TGTGCCAGCAAAACAGGAGACTATGGCTACACCTTC
>TRBV15|TRBJ1-1|NA|TRBD1
CATSRGTGTEAFF
TGTGCCACCAGCAGAGGGACAGGGACTGAAGCTTTCTTT
>TRBV12-5|TRBJ2-1|NA|NA
CASGSPGLKQFF
TGTGCTAGTGGTTCGCCGGGACTCAAGCAGTTCTTC
>TRBV6-1|TRBJ2-7|NA|NA
CASSLQGYEQYF
TGTGCCAGCAGCCTACAGGGCTACGAGCAGTACTTC
>TRBV4-3|TRBJ1-2|NA|NA
CASSQKDATRYGYTF
TGCGCCAGCAGCCAAAAAGACGCCACACGCTATGGCTACACCTTC
>TRBV28|TRBJ2-5|NA|NA
CASSLDGDLGDF
TGTGCCAGCAGTTTGGATGGGGACTTGGGGGACTTC
>TRBV7-2|TRBJ1-3|NA|NA
CASSLLEGNTIYF
TGTGCCAGCAGCTTATTGGAGGGAAACACCATATATTTT
>TRBV28|TRBJ2-2|NA|NA
CASNGQGGKSGTGELFF
TGTGCCAGCAATGGTCAGGGCGGAAAGTCCGGAACCGGGGAGCTGTTTTTT
>TRBV7-2|TRBJ2-7|NA|TRBD2
CASSLASGIGGGSYEQYF
TGTGCCAGCAGCTTAGCCTCTGGGATCGGGGGGGGCTCCTACGAGCAGTACTTC
>TRBV11-2|TRBJ2-1|NA|TRBD2
CASSLAGTSRNEQFF
TGTGCCAGCAGCTTAGCTGGGACTAGCAGAAATGAGCAGTTCTTC
>TRBV28|TRBJ2-1|NA|NA
CASSSYRDEQFF
TGTGCCAGCAGTTCCTACCGGGACGAGCAGTTCTTC
>TRBV7-9|TRBJ2-1|NA|NA
CASSWEVSGYNEQFF
TGTGCCAGCAGCTGGGAGGTTAGCGGATACAATGAGCAGTTCTTC
>TRBV5-6|TRBJ2-7|few|TRBD1
CASSSTGVGQYF
TGTGCCAGCAGCTCCACAGGGGTTGGGCAGTACTTC
>TRBV6-5|TRBJ2-7|NA|NA
CASSYSPSYEQYF
TGTGCCAGCAGTTACTCCCCTTCCTACGAGCAGTACTTC
>TRBV6-5|TRBJ2-7|NA|TRBD2
CASSSPGLGSYEQYF
TGTGCCAGCAGTTCGCCGGGACTAGGTTCCTACGAGCAGTACTTC
>TRBV4-1|TRBJ1-2|NA|NA
CASSQASANYGYTF
TGCGCCAGCAGCCAAGCGTCAGCTAACTATGGCTACACCTTC
>TRBV7-2|TRBJ2-2|NA|TRBD1
CASSFDRGVSGTGELFF
TGTGCCAGCAGCTTCGACAGGGGTGTTTCGGGCACCGGGGAGCTGTTTTTT
>TRBV28|TRBJ1-5|NA|NA
CASTGQYNQPQHF
TGTGCCAGCACCGGACAGTATAATCAGCCCCAGCATTTT
>TRBV7-2|TRBJ2-1|NA|TRBD2
CASSLTSGAYNEQFF
TGTGCCAGCAGCTTGACTAGCGGGGCCTACAATGAGCAGTTCTTC
>TRBV6-5|TRBJ2-3|once|TRBD2
CASSYWSGGGDTQYF
TGTGCCAGCAGTTACTGGTCGGGAGGTGGAGATACGCAGTATTTT
>TRBV18|TRBJ2-1|NA|TRBD1
CASSPGQGHNEQFF
TGTGCCAGCTCGCCGGGACAGGGGCACAATGAGCAGTTCTTC
>TRBV5-1|TRBJ2-5|NA|NA
CASTLPGEETQYF
TGCGCCAGCACCCTTCCGGGGGAAGAGACCCAGTACTTC
>TRBV6-1|TRBJ2-3|NA|NA
CASRPGGGNTQYF
TGTGCCAGCAGACCCGGGGGTGGGAATACGCAGTATTTT
>TRBV5-4|TRBJ2-1|NA|NA
CASSLVGSGATNEQFF
TGTGCCAGCAGCTTGGTTGGGTCGGGAGCGACAAATGAGCAGTTCTTC
>TRBV5-4|TRBJ2-5|NA|TRBD2
CASSLVRGREETQYF
TGTGCCAGCAGCTTGGTGCGCGGGAGGGAAGAGACCCAGTACTTC
>TRBV7-9|TRBJ1-2|NA|NA
CATAGYAGSGSYGYTF
TGTGCCACCGCCGGATATGCAGGGTCGGGGAGTTATGGCTACACCTTC
>TRBV28|TRBJ2-3|NA|TRBD2
CASSGGLAGSTDTQYF
TGTGCCAGCAGTGGCGGACTAGCGGGAAGCACAGATACGCAGTATTTT
>TRBV19|TRBJ1-3|once|NA
CASSRPGLKGGNTIYF
TGTGCCAGTAGTCGCCCCGGACTCAAAGGAGGAAACACCATATATTTT
>TRBV5-1|TRBJ1-4|NA|NA
CASSSRSNEKLFF
TGCGCCAGCAGCTCGCGCAGTAATGAAAAACTGTTTTTT
>TRBV29-1|TRBJ2-5|NA|TRBD1
CSVDRGQETQYF
TGCAGCGTCGACAGGGGACAAGAGACCCAGTACTTC
>TRBV10-3|TRBJ1-1|once|NA
CAIQRGAGRNDTEAFF
TGTGCCATCCAACGAGGGGCAGGGAGGAACGACACTGAAGCTTTCTTT
>TRBV11-2|TRBJ2-3|NA|TRBD2
CASSAPAGGDTQYF
TGTGCCAGCAGTGCTCCTGCGGGGGGAGATACGCAGTATTTT
>TRBV29-1|TRBJ1-1|NA|TRBD1
CSVAGQVNTEAFF
TGCAGCGTTGCCGGACAGGTGAACACTGAAGCTTTCTTT
>TRBV18|TRBJ1-1|NA|TRBD1
CASSQGQIPSGEAFF
TGTGCCAGCTCACAGGGACAGATCCCTTCCGGTGAAGCTTTCTTT
>TRBV5-4|TRBJ2-2|NA|TRBD2
CASSGTSGGSEAGELFF
TGTGCCAGTAGCGGGACTAGCGGGGGCAGCGAGGCCGGGGAGCTGTTTTTT
>TRBV5-4|TRBJ1-2|NA|TRBD1
CASSLTTGGAGYTF
TGTGCCAGCAGCCTAACGACAGGGGGCGCGGGCTACACCTTC
>TRBV7-3|TRBJ2-1|NA|NA
CASSYLGPSNEQFF
TGTGCCAGCAGCTACCTGGGGCCTTCCAATGAGCAGTTCTTC
>TRBV9|TRBJ2-7|NA|NA
CASSSRTRSSYEQYF
TGTGCCAGCAGCTCCAGGACGAGGAGCTCCTACGAGCAGTACTTC
>TRBV5-5|TRBJ2-7|NA|NA
CASSLGPLSGYGEQYF
TGTGCCAGCAGCTTGGGCCCTTTATCAGGGTACGGCGAGCAGTACTTC
>TRBV27|TRBJ2-2|NA|TRBD1
CASSQDRGKAGELFF
TGTGCCAGCAGCCAGGACAGGGGGAAAGCCGGGGAGCTGTTTTTT
>TRBV5-1|TRBJ1-1|NA|NA
CASSPGIGGNTEAFF
TGCGCCAGCAGCCCTGGAATTGGGGGGAACACTGAAGCTTTCTTT
>TRBV29-1|TRBJ2-5|NA|NA
CSVEDVWGETQYF
TGCAGCGTTGAAGATGTCTGGGGGGAGACCCAGTACTTC